This T cell receptor (beta chain) derives from a study of cytomegalovirus exposure and HLA in healthy donors (dated by TCRdb to the late 2010s). For context, the study as a whole: In an earlier analysis of fewer than 750 of the donors, 276 Gb of sequence data and 90 million to 130 million unique TCR beta sequences from about 190 million T cells were reported. Donor age, sex, ethnicity and CMV serostatus were compiled together with the repertoire data. The study aimed to test whether signatures of past pathogen exposure could be identified by cataloging public T cell receptors. A later genetic analysis used genome-wide SNP genotypes for about 65% of the roughly 670 donors, treating that subset as a discovery cohort. On average, roughly 200,000 unique TCR beta nucleotide sequences were sequenced per donor among several hundred genotyped donors of the cohort, with roughly 18% of those sequences being non-productive. In a later analysis, previously published TCR beta repertoires from fewer than 750 donors were re-analyzed and high-resolution HLA genotyping was added so that TCR occurrence patterns could be studied. Four to six DR-DQ haplotypes were handled as single units for association and clustering, since linkage in the cohort was strong. Typing coverage varied by locus: about 620-640 donors for A, B, C, DRB1 and DQB1; 522 for DQA1; more than 600 for DPA1; around 450 for DPB1. Of the 398 genotyped donors, 81% were placed in the genetic ancestry cluster associated with self-reported Caucasian donors. An earlier analysis of 450 to 750 of the donors used high-throughput TCR beta sequencing to judge whether each TCR beta V gene segment behaved as functional or pseudogenic. All discovery cohort repertoires had been generated on a single sequencing platform. HLA typing covered class I and class II loci at four-digit resolution. The study used immunosequencing to profile the T cell repertoires of 666 subjects and linked those repertoires to cytomegalovirus serostatus. High-throughput TCR immunosequencing, statistical association of individual TCRs with disease status, and machine learning were combined to predict cytomegalovirus infection status. In addition to the first cohort of 650 to 800 subjects, a separate validation cohort of around 110 different subjects was used. Rather than drawing on any new phenotypic data, the later analysis identified candidate immune exposures from TCR beta sequences and the way those sequences occurred across donors. About 280 gigabases of sequencing data and tens of millions of unique TCR sequences made up an early release that covered several hundred HLA-typed donors.

A note on this clone: Its antigen is currently not known. Per-base quality was not reported, and no clone a single base away is much larger than it.

The CDR3, cysteine through phenylalanine, is 14 amino acids long. CDR3 DNA only is kept here, 42 bases in frame from base 1. The CDR1 and CDR2 encoded by the germline V gene are LGHNA and YNFKEQ. For this chain, trimming is 4 bases at the V end and 6 bases at the J end, and the number of junction bases without a gene match is 7. The library was produced with the immunoSEQ multiplex PCR assay. For the multiplex PCR, a mixture combining 60 forward primers for TCR Vbeta segments and 13 reverse primers for TCR Jbeta segments was used. Amplification of the CDR3 region of rearranged TCR beta genes was performed with a multiplex PCR assay on genomic DNA. On the Illumina HiSeq System, the amplified TCR beta libraries were sequenced as 87-base-pair reads. The original pipeline was this. Across the 700 or so repertoires, a later analysis counted roughly 77 million unique TCR beta chains, roughly 11 million of which were shared by at least two donors. Raw reads were error-corrected and collapsed into unique sequences with a nearest-neighbor algorithm that merged closely related sequences to remove PCR and sequencing errors. Alignment of CDR3 sequences to IMGT reference sequences was used to assign V, D and J gene segments. For a sequence to be retained, at least a six-nucleotide match to both a V gene segment and a J gene segment was required. A rearrangement counted as productive if the CDR3 had no stop codons and remained in frame with V and J, and every other rearrangement counted as non-productive. Following IMGT convention, CDR3 was defined as the stretch from the second conserved V-encoded cysteine up to the conserved J-encoded phenylalanine. The earlier analysis of fewer than 700 of the donors excluded sequences that lacked an unambiguous match to a single V gene segment. In an earlier analysis of around 590 of the donors, a V segment was called functional when productive rearrangements were above 56.7%, and segregating when the standard deviation between donors exceeded 5%. A statistical classification framework was built for diagnosing cytomegalovirus status from the catalog of TCR beta chain sequences. V and J gene assignment, in a later analysis, came from comparing TCR nucleotide sequences with IMGT/GENE-DB human TR gene sequences. In a later analysis, CDR3 sequences and most-parsimonious VDJ recombination scenarios were assigned using the TCRdist pipeline. A later analysis defined each TCR beta chain by its CDR3 amino acid sequence plus V-gene family, and excluded reads lacking a unique V-gene family. A later analysis removed 600 or so highly shared, low-generation-probability nucleotide sequences to deal with suspected cross-contamination and a sequencing artifact. For each public chain, a later analysis derived a clonal expansion index from normalized ranks of inferred template counts within each repertoire. Generation probabilities in a later analysis came from a VDJ recombination model fitted to out-of-frame rearrangements, and those results were checked against IGoR. In a later analysis, TCR-TCR, TCR-HLA and TCR-CMV co-occurrence was scored with hypergeometric tests, and a repertoire-size bias correction was applied to TCR pairs. In a later analysis, false discovery rates were estimated by permuting HLA or CMV assignments 20 times. In a later analysis, co-occurring TCRs were grouped using DBSCAN, and TCRdist sequence similarity was added for clustering within HLA-allele-positive subsets. Repertoires with fewer than 30,000 or more than 120,000 public chains, plus five repertoires with anomalous nucleotide sharing, were excluded from co-occurrence clustering. TCRdb's version of the immuneACCESS table is confined to in-frame rearrangements and falls short of the full clone set. An unresolved V gene accounts for under half of the shortfall where checked; the remainder is of unknown origin. V and J calls and clone size are given by that table; D and trimming were obtained from the DNA. The sample records 100,000 to 150,000 clones, about 70% of which are singletons. The ten largest clones add up to 2.4% of the sample.

The cohort comprised fewer than 700 healthy bone marrow donors. Cohort members were all nominally healthy when sampled, although unrecorded immune exposures were likely present. The donor was CMV seronegative and belonged to the group of approximately 320 seronegative cohort members. Every donor gave a peripheral blood sample, and the peripheral blood mononuclear cells from that sample were used for TCR beta sequencing. The Qiagen DNeasy Blood Extraction Kit was used to extract genomic DNA from the blood cell samples. Overall study outcomes, separate from this receptor: Some IMGT-functional V segments, including TRBV6-2 and TRBV6-3, could not be distinguished by the 87-base-pair reads and were therefore excluded. Immune exposure information for the cohort was limited to CMV serostatus. Because HLA typing was unavailable for some donors at each locus, only the typed subset was used in association tests. In a later analysis, most CMV-associated TCR beta chains were found to appear HLA-restricted, with HLA associations seemingly driven largely by CMV exposure. A further reported finding was that TCR beta sequences accurately predicted the HLA-A and HLA-B alleles for most subjects in the first cohort. Across donors, most TCR sequences were observed very rarely, whereas some public TCRs were present in many individuals. Correlated functional status among segregating V segments might be attributable to linkage disequilibrium, but an unknown experimental factor could not be ruled out. Three of the identified cytomegalovirus-associated TCR beta chains were confirmed in vitro to be specific for cytomegalovirus antigens. In the study, 164 TCR beta chains were listed as associated with cytomegalovirus. Only TCR beta chains were sequenced in this cohort, and the absence of alpha or paired-chain data limited detectable features. According to a later analysis, parvovirus B19, influenza, CMV and Epstein-Barr virus appeared linked to several top co-occurrence clusters. According to a later analysis, TCR association rates differed among HLA loci, with DRB1 alleles showing the most associated TCRs and HLA-C alleles showing the fewest. A later genetic analysis associated a missense DCLRE1C variant with V-gene and J-gene trimming of TCR beta chains, and an independent cohort replicated the association. When HLA alleles, especially DR and DQ, strongly co-occurred, TCR associations were difficult to assign to individual alleles. Roughly uniform sequencing depth across donors was assumed in presence/absence analyses, although this assumption may not hold. According to a later genetic analysis, donors in an Asian-associated ancestry cluster had fewer N-insertions in productive TCRs than the roughly 700-donor mean. In a later analysis, HLA-associated TCR beta chains showed more clonal expansion and lower generation probabilities than non-associated chains that were equally common. At a false discovery rate of 0.05, a later analysis linked fewer than 20,000 TCR beta sequences to specific HLA alleles. A cluster of highly shared sequence variants was judged likely to represent a technical artifact of the sequencing pipeline. In an earlier analysis of 587 of the donors, most TCR beta V segments appeared in productive rearrangements about 87% or about 30% of the time, broadly matching IMGT annotations. The classifier was reported to diagnose cytomegalovirus status with high specificity and sensitivity in both the original and validation cohorts. Because counts were too low, 15 or so rarely observed V segments, including chromosome 9 orphons, were excluded from the earlier analysis of around 590 of the donors. The authors suggested that the approach could potentially be extended to other disease states and immunological phenotypes.

Sequencing was performed on PBMCs. The rearranged segments are TRBV4-2 and TRBJ2-3; 7 junctional bases match TRBD2. This receptor was identified in a woman aged 40 to 55 in good health and CMV-seronegative. The sequenced DNA: TGTGCCAGCAGCCGTTCGGGAGGATCGGATACGCAGTATTTT. Its translation is CASSRSGGSDTQYF.